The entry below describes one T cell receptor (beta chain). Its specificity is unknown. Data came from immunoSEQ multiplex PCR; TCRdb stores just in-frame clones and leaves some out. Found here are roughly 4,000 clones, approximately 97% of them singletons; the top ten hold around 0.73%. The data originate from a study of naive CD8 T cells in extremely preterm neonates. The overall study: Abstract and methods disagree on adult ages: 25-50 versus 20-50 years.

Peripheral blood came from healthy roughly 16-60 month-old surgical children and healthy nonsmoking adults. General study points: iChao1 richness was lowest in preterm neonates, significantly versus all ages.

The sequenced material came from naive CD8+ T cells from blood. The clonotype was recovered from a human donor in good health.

CDR3 in amino acids: CASSHFNGSYNEQFF. DNA for the CDR3: TGTGCCAGCTCGCACTTCAACGGCTCCTACAATGAGCAGTTCTTC. The chain carries TRBV18 and TRBJ2-1; unclear D gene. The CDR3 runs to 15 residues. Germline CDR1 is KGHSH and CDR2 is LQKENI. Trimming left V 6 bases short and J 0 bases short, with 12 bases between.